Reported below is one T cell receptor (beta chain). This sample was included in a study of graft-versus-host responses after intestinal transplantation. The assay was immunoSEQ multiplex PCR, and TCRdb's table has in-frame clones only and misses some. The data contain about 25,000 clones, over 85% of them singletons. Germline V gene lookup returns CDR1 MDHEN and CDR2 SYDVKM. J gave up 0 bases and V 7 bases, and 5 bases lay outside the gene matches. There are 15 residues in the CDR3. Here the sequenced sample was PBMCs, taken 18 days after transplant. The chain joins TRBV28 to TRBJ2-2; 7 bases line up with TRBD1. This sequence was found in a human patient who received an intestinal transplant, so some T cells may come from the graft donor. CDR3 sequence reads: CASNRDSPNTGELFF. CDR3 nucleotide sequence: TGTGCCAGCAATAGGGACAGCCCGAACACCGGGGAGCTGTTTTTT.